The clone carrying this T cell receptor beta chain was counted a few times. Antigen unknown. Treatment in this sample: roughly ten-day PBMC culture with coronavirus spike peptide pools or control peptides (ViraFEST assay). Before Alpha, Beta and Delta appeared in the US, convalescents tested positive (March–December 2020). The medium had half its volume replaced with fresh IL-2 medium on days 3 and 7. The record originates from a study of vaccination and CD4 T cells after COVID-19. General study points: Only after vaccination were a median approximately 86% of convalescents' reactive clones seen.

Trimming shortened V by 5 bases and J by 4 bases, and 12 bases separated the two germline ends. CDR1 is SEHNR and CDR2 is FQNEAQ in the germline V gene (reference sequence). The CDR3 totals 14 residues. The Oncomine TCR Beta short-read assay was applied to DNA of cultured CD4+ T cells. From the PCR reads, TCRdb called clonotypes with MiXCR, one entry per CDR3 protein. Of about 17,000 distinct CDR3 sequences in the sample, approximately 60% are singletons; the top ten hold approximately 12%. The TCR sequence derives from a human donor who had recovered from COVID-19. Sequences were obtained from CD4+ T cells from blood, cultured in vitro. This chain links TRBV7-9 with TRBJ1-3, with D hard to call. CDR3 amino acids: CASSTLTEGNTIYF. The CDR3 DNA reads TGTGCCAGCAGCACACTCACGGAGGGAAACACCATATATTTT.